One and the same sample provided the 30 T cell receptor beta chains below, sequenced in a study of blood T cells in healthy people across ages. Next came a second PCR, run for about 7 to 12 cycles, which used a sample-barcoded 5' primer along with a J-beta primer mix. Each CDR3 protein gets one entry after TCRdb re-called the 5' RACE reads with MiXCR. The sample has some 850,000 distinct CDR3 sequences, roughly 24% seen once. The data also belong to a second study, concerning T cells of mothers and their children.

The sample taken for sequencing was blood. These receptors all stem from a boy under 18 in good health.

This chain joins TRBV30 and TRBJ2-5; D could derive from TRBD1 or TRBD2 (6 bases each). This CDR3 comprises 14 residues. V was cut by 4 bases and J by 5 bases, with 17 bases left in between. CDR1 and CDR2 (germline): GTSNPN, SVGIG (reference sequence). The CDR3 sequence is CAWTSTGGRETQYF. In DNA, the CDR3 is TGTGCCTGGACCTCCACCGGGGGCAGGGAGACCCAGTACTTC. Looking up the rest from reference TRBV30 and TRBJ2-5 gives the full variable domain: SQTIHQWPATLVQPVGSPLSLECTVEGTSNPNLYWYRQAAGRGLQLLFYSVGIGQISSEVPQNLSASRPQDRQFILSSKKLLLSDSGFYLCAWTSTGGRETQYFGPGTRLLVL.

The V call is TRBV12-3 or TRBV12-4, the J call TRBJ1-5; tentative D call: TRBD1 (5 bases). The CDR3 is 16 amino acids. Trimming stripped 5 bases from V and 5 bases from J, with 19 bases between. The CDR3 DNA follows: TGTGCCAGCAGTCCAGGGTACAGTTTCGGAGATCAGCCCCAGCATTTT. Protein sequence: CASSPGYSFGDQPQHF.

J is TRBJ2-4 and V is TRBV12-3 or TRBV12-4; either TRBD1 or TRBD2 may supply D (5 bases each). This CDR3 region has 16 residues. With 1 base removed from V and 7 bases from J, the gap between germline ends came to 17 bases. This CDR3 is CASSLEVPGLRNIQYF. The CDR3 bases are TGTGCCAGCAGTTTAGAGGTCCCGGGGCTGAGGAACATTCAGTACTTC.

V usage is TRBV20-1 and J usage is TRBJ2-3; maybe TRBD2 (6 bases). The CDR3 runs to 14 residues. V was cut by 7 bases and J by 7 bases, with 21 bases left in between. In germline, CDR1 is DFQATT, CDR2 SNEGSKA (reference sequence). The CDR3 nucleotides are TGCAGTGTCCCCCGGGCGGGAACTACAAATACGCAGTATTTT. Translation gives CSVPRAGTTNTQYF.

The genes are TRBV9 and TRBJ2-3; D may correspond to TRBD1 or TRBD2 (5 bases each). This CDR3 region has 12 residues. Germline CDR1 reads SGDLS; CDR2 reads YYNGEE. V shed 5 bases and J shed 12 bases, with 16 bases lying between them. DNA of the CDR3: TGTGCCAGCAGTCACCCGGGACCCCATCAGTATTTT. Protein product: CASSHPGPHQYF.

In the case of this clonotype: The conserved closing phenylalanine or tryptophan is absent in this CDR3, likely reflecting a read error. V gene TRBV6-5 combines with J gene TRBJ1-4; D ambiguous. Germline CDR1 reads MNHEY; CDR2 reads SVGAGI. The V gene lost 0 bases and the J gene lost 0 bases, with 5 bases spanning the gap. The CDR3 has 15 residues. The CDR3 here is CASSYSDATNEKLFL. DNA for the CDR3: TGTGCCAGCAGTTACTCCGATGCAACTAATGAAAAACTGTTTCTT.

In regard to this clonotype: The germline gene is not matched at one end of the junction; a read error may be the cause. The chain uses TRBV6-5 and TRBJ2-7; D ambiguous. The germline CDR1 and CDR2 sequences are MNHEY and SVGAGI. The CDR3 totals 16 residues. The CDR3 spells CAGSYSPGPSSYEQYF. The DNA for the CDR3 is TGTGCCGGCAGTTACTCTCCAGGTCCAAGCTCCTACGAGCAGTACTTC.

Remarks on this clonotype: No conserved phenylalanine or tryptophan ends this CDR3, so it is likely a read error. This rearrangement joins TRBV5-1 to TRBJ2-7; tentative D call: TRBD2 (6 bases). Trimming left V 4 bases short and J 2 bases short, with 19 bases between. CDR3 length equals 16 residues. Germline values: CDR1 SGHRS, CDR2 YFSETQ. The CDR3 nucleotides are TGCGCCAGCAGCCCTGGAGGGAACGCCGGACCCTACGAGCAGTACCTC. Its protein is CASSPGGNAGPYEQYL.

This clonotype was counted only a few times. This rearrangement joins TRBV20-1 to TRBJ1-4; D uncertain. The germline V and J ends were trimmed by 5 bases and 0 bases, with 7 bases remaining between them. The germline V gene has CDR1 DFQATT and CDR2 SNEGSKA (reference sequence). The CDR3 is 13 amino acids. The CDR3 DNA reads as TGCAGTGCTGCACACCCAACTAATGAAAAACTGTTTTTT. This gives the protein CSAAHPTNEKLFF.

The chain couples TRBV4-3 to TRBJ2-7, with 9 bases matching TRBD2. From germline, CDR1 is LGHNA and CDR2 YSLEER. This CDR3 has 17 residues. Trimming at V came to 0 bases and at J to 1 base, leaving 7 bases not matched to a gene. In DNA, the CDR3 is TGCGCCAGCAGCCAAGATCGGTTAGCGGGAGATTCCTACGAGCAGTACTTC. Translated: CASSQDRLAGDSYEQYF.

V and J are TRBV5-1 and TRBJ2-3; 9 nucleotides line up with TRBD2. Germline CDR1 is SGHRS and CDR2 is YFSETQ. CDR3 length: 16 residues. The V gene end was trimmed by 4 bases and the J gene end by 5 bases; junction bases not matched to a gene: 11. CDR3 region: CASSLGTSRGVDTQYF. The CDR3, as DNA: TGCGCCAGCAGCCTTGGGACTAGCAGAGGCGTAGATACGCAGTATTTT.

This clonotype turned up a few times. V gene TRBV7-2 combines with J gene TRBJ1-4; 7 nucleotides match TRBD1. Looked up from germline, CDR1 is SGHTA and CDR2 is FQGNSA. V was clipped by 3 bases and J by 8 bases; unmatched bases: 6. CDR3 size: 14 residues. The CDR3 spells CASSFRQGGEKLFF. The CDR3 nucleotides are TGTGCCAGCAGCTTTCGACAGGGAGGCGAAAAACTGTTTTTT. Drawing the rest from reference TRBV7-2 and TRBJ1-4, the complete variable domain is GAGVSQSPSNKVTEKGKDVELRCDPISGHTALYWYRQSLGQGLEFLIYFQGNSAPDKSGLPSDRFSAERTGGSVSTLTIQRTQQEDSAVYLCASSFRQGGEKLFFGSGTQLSVL.

The chain combines TRBV7-9 with TRBJ1-2, with TRBD1 identical over 10 bases. V trimming: 4 bases; J trimming: 8 bases; junction bases outside the gene matches: 7. The V gene's germline CDR1 is SEHNR and CDR2 FQNEAQ (reference sequence). This CDR3 has 14 amino acids. The CDR3 is CASSSRGQGVGYTF. The CDR3 nucleotides read TGTGCCAGCAGCTCCCGTGGACAGGGGGTCGGCTACACCTTC.

The V gene is TRBV5-1, the J gene TRBJ2-3; D might be TRBD2 (5 bases). V shed 3 bases and J shed 0 bases, with 8 bases lying between them. Germline V gene data show CDR1 as SGHRS and CDR2 as YFSETQ. The CDR3 has 14 amino acids. The DNA of the CDR3 is TGCGCCAGCAGCTCCGGGGAAAGCACAGATACGCAGTATTTT. It codes for CASSSGESTDTQYF. Combining the CDR3 with reference TRBV5-1 and TRBJ2-3 gives the whole variable domain KAGVTQTPRYLIKTRGQQVTLSCSPISGHRSVSWYQQTPGQGLQFLFEYFSETQRNKGNFPGRFSGRQFSNSRSEMNVSTLELGDSALYLCASSSGESTDTQYFGPGTRLTVL.

The chain couples TRBV5-1 to TRBJ2-5; 9 bases line up with TRBD2. With the DNA end fitting TRBJ2-7 better, the J assignment may be wrong. This CDR3 comprises 15 residues. Germline CDR1 SGHRS, CDR2 YFSETQ. CDR3 protein: CASSVLAGSSYEQYF. The CDR3 region has the DNA TGCGCCAGCAGCGTGCTAGCGGGGAGCTCCTACGAGCAGTACTTC.

V usage is TRBV5-1 and J usage is TRBJ2-4; 7 bases fit TRBD2. The CDR3 loop spans 16 amino acids. Germline trimming cut 0 bases from V and 1 base from J; bases unmatched to any gene: 4. Germline V gene lookup returns CDR1 SGHRS and CDR2 YFSETQ. DNA for the CDR3: TGCGCCAGCAGCTTGGTTTGGGAGGGGGCCAAAAACATTCAGTACTTC. The encoded protein is CASSLVWEGAKNIQYF.

The chain employs TRBV14 and TRBJ1-2; D is possibly TRBD1 (5 bases). Germline lookup yields CDR1 SGHDN and CDR2 FVKESK. This CDR3 is built from 15 residues. Trimming stripped 4 bases from V and 2 bases from J, with 14 bases between. CDR3 residues: CASSLLGDSNYGYTF. In DNA form, the CDR3 reads TGTGCCAGCAGCCTTCTAGGGGATTCCAACTATGGCTACACCTTC.

The chain joins TRBV20-1 to TRBJ1-4, with D possibly being TRBD1 (5 bases). V gave up 8 bases and J gave up 5 bases, with 9 bases separating them. The CDR3 extends over 11 amino acids. Germline CDR1 DFQATT, CDR2 SNEGSKA (reference sequence). The CDR3 DNA reads as TGCAGTTCAGGGCGGAATGAAAAACTGTTTTTT. Translated, it gives CSSGRNEKLFF.

This chain connects TRBV14 to TRBJ1-4; 9 nucleotides line up with TRBD1. CDR3 length equals 16 residues. V was clipped by 3 bases and J by 3 bases; unmatched bases: 5. Germline V gene sequence: CDR1 SGHDN, CDR2 FVKESK. The CDR3 sequence is CASSHNRGRPNEKLFF. Written as DNA, the CDR3 is TGTGCCAGCAGCCACAACAGGGGGCGGCCTAATGAAAAACTGTTTTTT. Supplemented by reference TRBV14 and TRBJ1-4, the full variable domain reads EAGVTQFPSHSVIEKGQTVTLRCDPISGHDNLYWYRRVMGKEIKFLLHFVKESKQDESGMPNNRFLAERTGGTYSTLKVQPAELEDSGVYFCASSHNRGRPNEKLFFGSGTQLSVL.

This chain connects TRBV15 to TRBJ2-7; the match to TRBD1 covers 7 bases. The CDR3 covers 13 residues. CDR1 is LNHNV and CDR2 is YYDKDF in the germline V gene (reference sequence). Trimming removed 5 bases from V and 3 bases from J; junction bases left unmatched: 4. The CDR3 spells CATSVGQVYEQYF. The CDR3 DNA is TGTGCCACCAGCGTCGGACAGGTCTACGAGCAGTACTTC.

The chain is built from TRBV27 and TRBJ1-6; unclear D gene. The CDR3 length is 17 residues. Trimming stripped 9 bases from V and 0 bases from J, with 18 bases between. The germline V gene has CDR1 MNHEY and CDR2 SMNVEV (reference sequence). CDR3 nucleotides: TGTGCCAGTAGTCTGGATCGACGGAGCTCCTATAATTCACCCCTCCACTTT. Translated: CASSLDRRSSYNSPLHF.

The rearrangement joins TRBV5-1 to TRBJ2-7; D might be TRBD2 (6 bases). The V end lost 4 bases, the J end lost 3 bases, and 17 bases lay between the germline ends. The CDR3 is 15 amino acids. Germline V gene lookup returns CDR1 SGHRS and CDR2 YFSETQ. This CDR3 reads CASSSRGTGDYEQYF. The CDR3 DNA is TGCGCCAGCAGCAGCAGAGGGACGGGGGACTACGAGCAGTACTTC.

V and J are TRBV14 and TRBJ2-7; no clear D. CDR1 is SGHDN and CDR2 is FVKESK in the germline V gene. Between the trimmed V and J ends, which lost 4 bases and 2 bases, there was a span of 12 bases. This CDR3 spans 14 amino acids. CDR3 residues: CASSRRPYTYEQYF. CDR3 coding DNA: TGTGCCAGCAGCCGGCGGCCGTACACCTACGAGCAGTACTTC.

CDR3 loop: CASSYSSPTETQYF. CDR3 sequence (DNA): TGTGCCAGCAGTTACTCCTCGCCGACTGAGACCCAGTACTTC. V usage is TRBV6-2 or TRBV6-3 and J usage is TRBJ2-5; D gene unclear. The CDR3 has 14 residues. V gave up 0 bases and J gave up 5 bases, with 10 bases separating them. Germline V lookup: CDR1 MNHEY, CDR2 SVGEGT.

This clonotype appeared a few times. J is TRBJ2-4 and V is TRBV28; D is possibly TRBD2 (6 bases). V lost 6 bases to trimming and J lost 4 bases, with 10 bases between them. This CDR3 is 13 amino acids long. Germline loops: CDR1 MDHEN, CDR2 SYDVKM. The DNA for the CDR3 is TGTGCCAGCAGCTCCGGGACTAAAAACATTCAGTACTTC. Its protein product is CASSSGTKNIQYF.

This clonotype was seen many times. This chain uses TRBV29-1 with TRBJ1-2; TRBD1 might be the D (6 bases). V shed 4 bases and J shed 1 base, with 13 bases lying between them. Per germline, CDR1 SQVTM and CDR2 ANQGSEA. The CDR3 is made up of 14 amino acids. The CDR3 DNA reads TGCAGCGTTGCCATCCGGGACATTAACTATGGCTACACCTTC. Protein: CSVAIRDINYGYTF.

At least ten counts were recorded for this clonotype. The chain combines TRBV19 with TRBJ2-1; D is ambiguous. The CDR3 covers 11 residues. Looked up from germline, CDR1 is LNHDA and CDR2 is SQIVND (reference sequence). Trimming stripped 5 bases from V and 8 bases from J, with 7 bases between. This CDR3 reads CASSAWDEQFF. DNA for the CDR3: TGTGCCAGTAGTGCGTGGGATGAGCAGTTCTTC.

V is TRBV6-2 or TRBV6-3 and J is TRBJ2-3; 7 positions agree with TRBD1. The germline CDR1 and CDR2 sequences are MNHEY and SVGEGT. V lost 4 bases, J lost 0 bases, and 4 bases stayed unmatched. The CDR3 covers 15 residues. The CDR3 spells CASSSGRGSTDTQYF. The DNA of the CDR3 is TGTGCCAGCAGTTCGGGCAGGGGGAGCACAGATACGCAGTATTTT.

Details on this clonotype: The CDR3 end shows no conserved phenylalanine or tryptophan, and so a read error is likely. The CDR3 reads CASSIDVAGTEAFL. CDR3 bases: TGCGCCAGCAGTATCGACGTCGCAGGCACTGAAGCTTTCCTT. The chain couples TRBV5-1 to TRBJ1-1; D unclear. V lost 5 bases and J lost 4, with 15 bases in between. The CDR3 is made up of 14 amino acids. The germline gives CDR1 SGHRS, CDR2 YFSETQ.

The chain links TRBV6-1 to TRBJ1-5, with a tentative D call TRBD1 (5 bases). The V gene's germline CDR1 is MNHNS and CDR2 SASEGT. V lost 8 bases and J lost 8, with 10 bases in between. The CDR3 loop spans 11 amino acids. This CDR3 reads CASGTREPQHF. The DNA for the CDR3 is TGTGCCAGCGGGACGAGGGAGCCCCAGCATTTT.